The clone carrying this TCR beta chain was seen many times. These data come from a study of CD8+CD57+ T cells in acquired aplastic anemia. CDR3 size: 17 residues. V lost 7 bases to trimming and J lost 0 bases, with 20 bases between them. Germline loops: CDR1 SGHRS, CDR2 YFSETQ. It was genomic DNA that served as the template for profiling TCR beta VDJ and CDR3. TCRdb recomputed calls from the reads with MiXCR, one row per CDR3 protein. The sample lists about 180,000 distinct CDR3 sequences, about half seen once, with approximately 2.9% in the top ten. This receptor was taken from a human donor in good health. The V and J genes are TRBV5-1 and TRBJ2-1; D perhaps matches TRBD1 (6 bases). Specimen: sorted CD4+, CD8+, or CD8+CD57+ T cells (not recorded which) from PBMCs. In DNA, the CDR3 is TGCGCCAGCGGTACGGGGACAAAACTTAGCTCCTACAATGAGCAGTTCTTC. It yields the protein CASGTGTKLSSYNEQFF.